Listed here are 7 T cell receptor beta chains from one sample, sequenced in a study of blood T cell repertoires in COVID-19. Using immunoSEQ multiplex PCR, the repertoire was profiled, and TCRdb retains in-frame clones only, with some absent. The repertoire includes approximately 150,000 clones, 86% of them detected once, and about 3.9% sits in the top ten. The sequenced material came from peripheral blood. These receptors all stem from a woman aged 70-85 years with acute or convalescent COVID-19.

V usage is TRBV6-2 or TRBV6-3 and J usage is TRBJ1-5; 10 bases fit TRBD1. V trimming: 2 bases; J trimming: 6 bases; junction bases outside the gene matches: 10. In germline, CDR1 is MNHEY, CDR2 SVGEGT. This CDR3 comprises 17 residues. The CDR3 reads CASSYGRQGARSQPQHF. In DNA form, the CDR3 reads TGTGCCAGCAGTTACGGCCGACAGGGGGCGAGGAGTCAGCCCCAGCATTTT.

The gene calls are TRBV3-1 (or the pseudogene TRBV3-2) and TRBJ2-4; 9 nucleotides align to TRBD2. Trimming cost V 0 bases and J 4 bases; bases outside gene matches: 7. Germline V lookup: CDR1 LGHDT, CDR2 YNNKEL (reference sequence). This CDR3 is 17 amino acids long. CDR3 sequence: CASSQDPAGGGKNIQYF. The CDR3 DNA reads as TGTGCCAGCAGCCAAGACCCAGCGGGGGGCGGAAAAAACATTCAGTACTTC.

The chain couples TRBV7-2 to TRBJ2-3; D not certain. This CDR3 is built from 13 residues. Trimming cost V 1 base and J 6 bases, with 8 bases left between them. Germline-derived CDR1 and CDR2 are SGHTA and FQGNSA. CDR3 DNA: TGTGCCAGCAGCTTAGAAATTATGGATACGCAGTATTTT. Translating it yields CASSLEIMDTQYF.

The chain has TRBV11-3 and TRBJ1-1; a possible D gene is TRBD1 (5 bases). This CDR3 has 15 amino acids. V shed 2 bases and J shed 6 bases, with 16 bases lying between them. Per germline, CDR1 SGHNT and CDR2 YENEEA. CDR3 sequence: CASSLSVTVFSEAFF. CDR3 DNA: TGTGCCAGCAGCTTATCCGTGACAGTTTTTTCTGAAGCTTTCTTT.

This rearrangement joins TRBV7-3 to TRBJ2-1; 7 bases fit TRBD2. The CDR3 contains 13 residues. The ends lost 3 bases at V and 10 bases at J; junction bases unmatched: 6. The V gene's germline CDR1 is SGHTA and CDR2 FQGTGA. The CDR3 nucleotides are TGTGCCAGCAGCTTCGGACTAGAAAGGGAGCAGTTCTTC. Translated, it gives CASSFGLEREQFF.

The DNA for the CDR3 is TGTGCCAGCAGCGATAACTGGAACACCATATATTTT. Amino acid sequence: CASSDNWNTIYF. This chain joins TRBV9 and TRBJ1-3; D gene ambiguous. Trimming removed 3 bases at V and 7 bases at J, with 8 bases between. The CDR3 is 12 residues long. Germline values: CDR1 SGDLS, CDR2 YYNGEE.

This clone has just one count. The V call is TRBV30, the J call TRBJ2-2, with TRBD1 matching over 7 bases. This CDR3 is built from 15 residues. The J segment lost 6 bases and the V segment lost 3 bases, leaving 10 bases of the junction unmatched. Germline V lookup: CDR1 GTSNPN, CDR2 SVGIG (reference sequence). CDR3: CAWRRSRGKAGELFF. CDR3 DNA: TGTGCCTGGAGGAGAAGCAGGGGGAAGGCCGGGGAGCTGTTTTTT. Full variable domain (remainder filled in from reference TRBV30 and TRBJ2-2): SQTIHQWPATLVQPVGSPLSLECTVEGTSNPNLYWYRQAAGRGLQLLFYSVGIGQISSEVPQNLSASRPQDRQFILSSKKLLLSDSGFYLCAWRRSRGKAGELFFGEGSRLTVL.